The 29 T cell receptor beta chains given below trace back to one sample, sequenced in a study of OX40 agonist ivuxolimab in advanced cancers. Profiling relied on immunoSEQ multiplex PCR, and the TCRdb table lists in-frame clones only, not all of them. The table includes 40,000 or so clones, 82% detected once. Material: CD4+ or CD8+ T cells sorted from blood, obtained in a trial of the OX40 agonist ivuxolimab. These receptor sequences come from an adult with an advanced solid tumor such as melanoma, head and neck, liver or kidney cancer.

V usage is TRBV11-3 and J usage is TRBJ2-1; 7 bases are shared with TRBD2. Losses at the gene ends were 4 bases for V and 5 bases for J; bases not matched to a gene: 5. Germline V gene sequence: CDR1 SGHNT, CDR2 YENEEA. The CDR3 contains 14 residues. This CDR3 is CASSSGGPDNEQFF. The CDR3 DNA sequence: TGTGCCAGCAGCTCGGGGGGACCAGACAATGAGCAGTTCTTC.

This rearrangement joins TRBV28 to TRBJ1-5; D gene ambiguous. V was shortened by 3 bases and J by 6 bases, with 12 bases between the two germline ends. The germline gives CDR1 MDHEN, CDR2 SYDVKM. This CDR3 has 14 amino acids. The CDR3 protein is CASSLGMGSQPQHF. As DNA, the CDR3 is TGTGCCAGCAGTTTGGGGATGGGCAGTCAGCCCCAGCATTTT.

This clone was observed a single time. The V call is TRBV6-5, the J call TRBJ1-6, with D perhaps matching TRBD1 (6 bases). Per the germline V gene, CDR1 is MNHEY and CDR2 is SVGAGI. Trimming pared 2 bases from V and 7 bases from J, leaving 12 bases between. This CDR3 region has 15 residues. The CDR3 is CASSYQGSFNSPLHF. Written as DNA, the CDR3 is TGTGCCAGCAGTTACCAGGGGTCTTTCAATTCACCCCTCCACTTT.

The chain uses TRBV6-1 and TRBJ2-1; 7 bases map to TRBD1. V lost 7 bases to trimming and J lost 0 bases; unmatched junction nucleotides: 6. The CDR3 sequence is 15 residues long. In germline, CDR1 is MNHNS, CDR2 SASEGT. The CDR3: CASKGAGSSYNEQFF. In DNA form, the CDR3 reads TGTGCCAGCAAGGGGGCTGGTAGCTCCTACAATGAGCAGTTCTTC.

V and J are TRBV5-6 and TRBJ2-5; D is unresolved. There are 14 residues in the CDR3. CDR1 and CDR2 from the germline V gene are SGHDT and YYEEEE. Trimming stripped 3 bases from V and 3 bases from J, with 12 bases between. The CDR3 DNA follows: TGTGCCAGCAGCTCGGACGGAACCAAAGAGACCCAGTACTTC. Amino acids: CASSSDGTKETQYF.

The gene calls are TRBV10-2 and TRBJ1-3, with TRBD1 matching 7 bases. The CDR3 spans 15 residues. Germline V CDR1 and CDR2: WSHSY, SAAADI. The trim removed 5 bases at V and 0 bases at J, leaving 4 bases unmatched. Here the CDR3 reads CASSPGGSSGNTIYF. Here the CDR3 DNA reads TGCGCCAGCAGTCCAGGGGGGAGCTCTGGAAACACCATATATTTT.

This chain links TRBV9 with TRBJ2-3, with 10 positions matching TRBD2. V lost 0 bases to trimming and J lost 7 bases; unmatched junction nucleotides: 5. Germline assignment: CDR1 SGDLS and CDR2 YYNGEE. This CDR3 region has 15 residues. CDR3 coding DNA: TGTGCCAGCAGCGTAGATAGCGGGGGGTGGAATACGCAGTATTTT. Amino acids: CASSVDSGGWNTQYF.

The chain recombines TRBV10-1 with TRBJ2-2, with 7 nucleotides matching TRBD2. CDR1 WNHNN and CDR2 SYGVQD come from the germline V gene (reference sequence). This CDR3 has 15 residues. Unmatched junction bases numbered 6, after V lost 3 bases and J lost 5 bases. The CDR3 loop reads CASSEEGAGTGELFF. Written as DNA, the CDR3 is TGCGCCAGCAGTGAAGAGGGAGCGGGGACCGGGGAGCTGTTTTTT.

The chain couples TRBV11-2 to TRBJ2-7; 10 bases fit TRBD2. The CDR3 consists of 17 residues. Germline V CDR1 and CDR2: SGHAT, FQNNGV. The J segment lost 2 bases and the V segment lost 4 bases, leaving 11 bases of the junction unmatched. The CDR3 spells CASSYGTSVSRAYEQYF. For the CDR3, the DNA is TGTGCCAGCAGCTATGGGACTAGCGTAAGTAGGGCCTACGAGCAGTACTTC.

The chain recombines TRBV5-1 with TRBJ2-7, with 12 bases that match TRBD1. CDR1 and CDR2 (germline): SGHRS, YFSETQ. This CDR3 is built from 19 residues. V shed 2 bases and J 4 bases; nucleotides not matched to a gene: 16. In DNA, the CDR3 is TGCGCCAGCAGCTTCGGGGACAGGGGGCTTTCAACCGCTCGGTACGAGCAGTACTTC. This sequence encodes CASSFGDRGLSTARYEQYF.

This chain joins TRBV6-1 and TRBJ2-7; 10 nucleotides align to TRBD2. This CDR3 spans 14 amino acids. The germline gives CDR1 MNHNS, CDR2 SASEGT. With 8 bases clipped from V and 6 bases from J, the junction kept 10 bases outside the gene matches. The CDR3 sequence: CASYSTSGSGEQYF. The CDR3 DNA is TGTGCCAGCTATTCGACTAGCGGGTCGGGCGAGCAGTACTTC.

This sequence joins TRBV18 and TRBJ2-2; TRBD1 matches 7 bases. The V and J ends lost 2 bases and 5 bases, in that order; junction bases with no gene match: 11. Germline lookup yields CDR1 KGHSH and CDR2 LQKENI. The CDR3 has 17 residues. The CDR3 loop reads CASSPTMRGPDTGELFF. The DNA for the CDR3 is TGTGCCAGCTCACCAACGATGAGGGGGCCGGATACCGGGGAGCTGTTTTTT. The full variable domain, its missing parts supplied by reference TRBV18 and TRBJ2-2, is NAGVMQNPRHLVRRRGQEARLRCSPMKGHSHVYWYRQLPEEGLKFMVYLQKENIIDESGMPKERFSAEFPKEGPSILRIQQVVRGDSAAYFCASSPTMRGPDTGELFFGEGSRLTVL.

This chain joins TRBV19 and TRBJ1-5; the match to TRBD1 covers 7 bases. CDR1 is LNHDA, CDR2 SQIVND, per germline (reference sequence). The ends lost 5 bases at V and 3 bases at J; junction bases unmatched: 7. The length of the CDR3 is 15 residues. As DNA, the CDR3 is TGTGCCAGTAGTCCAACAGGGGTCAACAATCAGCCCCAGCATTTT. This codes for CASSPTGVNNQPQHF.

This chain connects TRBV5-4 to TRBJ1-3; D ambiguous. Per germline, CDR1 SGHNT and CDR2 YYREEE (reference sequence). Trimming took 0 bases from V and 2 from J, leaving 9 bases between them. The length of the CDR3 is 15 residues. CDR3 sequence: CASSLDPRPGNTIYF. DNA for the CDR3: TGTGCCAGCAGCTTGGACCCGCGTCCTGGAAACACCATATATTTT.

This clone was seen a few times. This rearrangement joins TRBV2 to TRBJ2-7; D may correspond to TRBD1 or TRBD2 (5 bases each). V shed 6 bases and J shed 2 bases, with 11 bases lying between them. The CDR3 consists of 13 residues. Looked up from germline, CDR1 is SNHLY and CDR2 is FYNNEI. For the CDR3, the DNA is TGTGCCAGCAGACGGGACGGAACCTACGAGCAGTACTTC. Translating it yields CASRRDGTYEQYF.

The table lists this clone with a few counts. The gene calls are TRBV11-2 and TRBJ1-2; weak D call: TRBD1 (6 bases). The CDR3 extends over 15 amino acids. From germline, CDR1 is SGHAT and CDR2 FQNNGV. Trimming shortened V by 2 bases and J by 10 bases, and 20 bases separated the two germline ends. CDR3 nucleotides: TGTGCCAGCAGCTTATCCACAGGGTCTTTTTCCATCTACACCTTC. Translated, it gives CASSLSTGSFSIYTF.

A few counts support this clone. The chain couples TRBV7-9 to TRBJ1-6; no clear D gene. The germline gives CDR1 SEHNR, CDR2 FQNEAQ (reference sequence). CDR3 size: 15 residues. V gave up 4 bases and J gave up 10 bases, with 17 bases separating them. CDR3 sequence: CASSSPGVLGSPLHF. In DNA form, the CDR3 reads TGTGCCAGCAGCTCCCCTGGGGTTTTAGGATCACCCCTCCACTTT.

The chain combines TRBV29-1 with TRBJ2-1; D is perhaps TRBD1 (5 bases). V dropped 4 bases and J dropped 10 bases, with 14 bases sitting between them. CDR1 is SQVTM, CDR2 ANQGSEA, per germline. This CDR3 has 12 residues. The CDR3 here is CSVAQGAREQFF. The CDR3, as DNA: TGCAGCGTTGCCCAAGGGGCTAGAGAGCAGTTCTTC.

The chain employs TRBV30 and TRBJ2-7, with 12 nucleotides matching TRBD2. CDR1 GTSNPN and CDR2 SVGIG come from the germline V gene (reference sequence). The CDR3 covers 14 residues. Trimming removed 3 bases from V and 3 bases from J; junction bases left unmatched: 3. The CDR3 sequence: CAWRASGRDYEQYF. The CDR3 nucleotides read TGTGCCTGGAGAGCTAGCGGGAGGGACTACGAGCAGTACTTC.

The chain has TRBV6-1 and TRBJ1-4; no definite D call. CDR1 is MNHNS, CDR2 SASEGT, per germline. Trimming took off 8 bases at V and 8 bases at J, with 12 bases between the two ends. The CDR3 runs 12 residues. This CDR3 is CASWTVGEKLFF. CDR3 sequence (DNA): TGTGCCAGCTGGACGGTGGGGGAAAAACTGTTTTTT.

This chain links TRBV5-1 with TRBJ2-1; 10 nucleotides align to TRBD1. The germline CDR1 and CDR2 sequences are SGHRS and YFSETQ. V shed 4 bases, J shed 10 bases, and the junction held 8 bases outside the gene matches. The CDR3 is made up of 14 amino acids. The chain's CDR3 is CASSPRQGAGEQFF. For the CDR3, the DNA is TGCGCCAGCAGCCCTCGACAGGGGGCGGGCGAGCAGTTCTTC. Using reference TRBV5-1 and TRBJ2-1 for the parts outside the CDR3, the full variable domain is KAGVTQTPRYLIKTRGQQVTLSCSPISGHRSVSWYQQTPGQGLQFLFEYFSETQRNKGNFPGRFSGRQFSNSRSEMNVSTLELGDSALYLCASSPRQGAGEQFFGPGTRLTVL.

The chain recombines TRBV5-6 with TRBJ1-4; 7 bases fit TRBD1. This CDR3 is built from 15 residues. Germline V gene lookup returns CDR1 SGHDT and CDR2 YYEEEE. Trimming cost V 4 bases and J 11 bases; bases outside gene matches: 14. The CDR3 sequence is CASSLTGYLNGKLFF. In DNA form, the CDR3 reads TGTGCCAGCAGCCTGACAGGGTATCTCAATGGGAAACTGTTTTTT.

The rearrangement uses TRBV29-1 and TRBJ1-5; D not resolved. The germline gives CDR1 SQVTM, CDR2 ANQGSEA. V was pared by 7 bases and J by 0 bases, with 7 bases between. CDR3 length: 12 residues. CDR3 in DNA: TGCAGCGCAAAATTTAGCAATCAGCCCCAGCATTTT. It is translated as CSAKFSNQPQHF.

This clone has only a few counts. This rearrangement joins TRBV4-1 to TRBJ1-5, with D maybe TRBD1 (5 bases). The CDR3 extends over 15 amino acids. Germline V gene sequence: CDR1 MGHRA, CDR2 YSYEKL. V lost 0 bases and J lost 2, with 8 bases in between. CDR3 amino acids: CASSQDRTRNQPQHF. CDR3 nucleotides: TGCGCCAGCAGCCAAGATCGGACACGCAATCAGCCCCAGCATTTT.

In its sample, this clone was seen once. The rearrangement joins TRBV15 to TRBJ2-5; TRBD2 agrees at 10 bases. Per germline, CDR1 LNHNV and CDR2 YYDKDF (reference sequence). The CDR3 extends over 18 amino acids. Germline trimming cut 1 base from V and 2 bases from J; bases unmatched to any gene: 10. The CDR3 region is CATSRAIPGLASQETQYF. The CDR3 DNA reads TGTGCCACCAGCAGAGCGATCCCGGGACTAGCGTCTCAAGAGACCCAGTACTTC.

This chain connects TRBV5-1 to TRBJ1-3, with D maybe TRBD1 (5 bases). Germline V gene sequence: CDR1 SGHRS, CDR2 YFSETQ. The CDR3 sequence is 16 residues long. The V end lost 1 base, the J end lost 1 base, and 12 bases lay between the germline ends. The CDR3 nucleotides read TGCGCCAGCAGCTTGCGCGGAGGGGCTTCTGGAAACACCATATATTTT. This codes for CASSLRGGASGNTIYF.

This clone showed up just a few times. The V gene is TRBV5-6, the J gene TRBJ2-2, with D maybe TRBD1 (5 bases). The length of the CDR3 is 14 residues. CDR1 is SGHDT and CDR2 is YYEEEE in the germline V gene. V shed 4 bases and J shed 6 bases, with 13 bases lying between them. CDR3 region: CASSPGSKAGELFF. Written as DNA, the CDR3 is TGTGCCAGCAGCCCAGGGTCAAAGGCCGGGGAGCTGTTTTTT.

For the CDR3, the DNA is TGTGCCAGCAGTTACCGCCGAACCCAGGAGGGCGGCGAGCAGTACTTC. It codes for CASSYRRTQEGGEQYF. The V gene is TRBV6-6, the J gene TRBJ2-7; perhaps TRBD2 as D (6 bases). CDR3 length: 16 amino acids. Trimming left V 2 bases short and J 6 bases short, with 20 bases between. The germline CDR1 and CDR2 sequences are MNHNY and SVGAGI (reference sequence).

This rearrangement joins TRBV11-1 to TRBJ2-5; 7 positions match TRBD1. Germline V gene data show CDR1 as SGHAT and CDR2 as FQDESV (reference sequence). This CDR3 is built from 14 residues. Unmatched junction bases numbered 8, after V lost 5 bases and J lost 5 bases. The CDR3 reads CASSLDREGETQYF. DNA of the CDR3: TGTGCCAGCAGCCTTGACAGGGAAGGGGAGACCCAGTACTTC.